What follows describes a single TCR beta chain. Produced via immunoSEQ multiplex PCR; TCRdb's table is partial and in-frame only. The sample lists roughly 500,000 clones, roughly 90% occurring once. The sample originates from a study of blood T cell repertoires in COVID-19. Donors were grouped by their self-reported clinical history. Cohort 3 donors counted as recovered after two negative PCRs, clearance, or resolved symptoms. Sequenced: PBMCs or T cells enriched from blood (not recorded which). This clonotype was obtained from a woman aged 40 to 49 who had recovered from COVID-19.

CDR3 sequence: CASSLSLGNTIYF. In DNA, the CDR3 is TGTGCCAGCAGTTTGTCTCTGGGAAACACCATATATTTT. The V gene is TRBV11-2, the J gene TRBJ1-3; D ambiguous. The CDR3 covers 13 residues. CDR1 SGHAT and CDR2 FQNNGV come from the germline V gene. V lost 6 bases to trimming and J lost 4 bases, with 10 bases between them.